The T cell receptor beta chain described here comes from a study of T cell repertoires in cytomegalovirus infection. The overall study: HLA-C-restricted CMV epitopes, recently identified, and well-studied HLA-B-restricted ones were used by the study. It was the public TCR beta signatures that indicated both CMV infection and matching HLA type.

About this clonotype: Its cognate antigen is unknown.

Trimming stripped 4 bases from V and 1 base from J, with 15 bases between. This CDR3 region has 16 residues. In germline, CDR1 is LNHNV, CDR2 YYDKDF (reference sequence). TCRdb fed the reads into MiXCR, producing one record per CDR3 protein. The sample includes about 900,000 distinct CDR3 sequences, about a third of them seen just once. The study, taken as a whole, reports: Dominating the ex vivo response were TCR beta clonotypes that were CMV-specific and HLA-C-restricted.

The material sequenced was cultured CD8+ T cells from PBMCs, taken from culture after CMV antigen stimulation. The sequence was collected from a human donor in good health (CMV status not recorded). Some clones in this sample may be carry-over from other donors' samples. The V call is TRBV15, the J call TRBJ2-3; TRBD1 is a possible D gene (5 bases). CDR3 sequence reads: CATSMSRGTRTDTQYF. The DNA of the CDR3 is TGTGCCACCAGCATGTCTAGGGGAACGCGCACAGATACGCAGTATTTT. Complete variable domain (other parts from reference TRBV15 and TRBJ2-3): DAMVIQNPRYQVTQFGKPVTLSCSQTLNHNVMYWYQQKSSQAPKLLFHYYDKDFNNEADTPDNFQSRRPNTSFCFLDIRSPGLGDTAMYLCATSMSRGTRTDTQYFGPGTRLTVL.